This T cell receptor (beta chain) was obtained from a study of blood T cell repertoires in COVID-19. For the study at large: Samples came from the United States, Italy and Spain, spanning acute and convalescent COVID-19. PBMCs, B-cell-depleted T cells, or T cells provided the cDNA or gDNA that made up the material.

In the authors' methods: Estimated nucleated cell counts came from reference gene primer amplification. Libraries were prepared by immunoSEQ multiplex PCR; TCRdb keeps only in-frame clonotypes and omits some of them. Clone size and V and J calls were adopted from that table, with D and trimming inferred from the DNA. The sample contains under 300,000 clones, around nine tenths of which appear only once. V was cut by 4 bases and J by 4 bases, with 13 bases left in between. CDR1 and CDR2 from the germline V gene are LNHDA and SQIVND (reference sequence). CDR3 size: 15 residues. The origin of this receptor is a woman between 40 and 50 years old who had recovered from COVID-19. Material for sequencing was peripheral blood. The chain carries TRBV19 and TRBJ2-2; D possibly corresponds to TRBD2 (5 bases). CDR3 in amino acids: CASSKMGASTGELFF. The CDR3 DNA follows: TGTGCCAGTAGTAAGATGGGAGCGAGCACCGGGGAGCTGTTTTTT. The entire variable domain, with the rest obtained from reference TRBV19 and TRBJ2-2, is as follows: DGGITQSPKYLFRKEGQNVTLSCEQNLNHDAMYWYRQDPGQGLRLIYYSQIVNDFQKGDIAEGYSVSREKKESFPLTVTSAQKNPTAFYLCASSKMGASTGELFFGEGSRLTVL.